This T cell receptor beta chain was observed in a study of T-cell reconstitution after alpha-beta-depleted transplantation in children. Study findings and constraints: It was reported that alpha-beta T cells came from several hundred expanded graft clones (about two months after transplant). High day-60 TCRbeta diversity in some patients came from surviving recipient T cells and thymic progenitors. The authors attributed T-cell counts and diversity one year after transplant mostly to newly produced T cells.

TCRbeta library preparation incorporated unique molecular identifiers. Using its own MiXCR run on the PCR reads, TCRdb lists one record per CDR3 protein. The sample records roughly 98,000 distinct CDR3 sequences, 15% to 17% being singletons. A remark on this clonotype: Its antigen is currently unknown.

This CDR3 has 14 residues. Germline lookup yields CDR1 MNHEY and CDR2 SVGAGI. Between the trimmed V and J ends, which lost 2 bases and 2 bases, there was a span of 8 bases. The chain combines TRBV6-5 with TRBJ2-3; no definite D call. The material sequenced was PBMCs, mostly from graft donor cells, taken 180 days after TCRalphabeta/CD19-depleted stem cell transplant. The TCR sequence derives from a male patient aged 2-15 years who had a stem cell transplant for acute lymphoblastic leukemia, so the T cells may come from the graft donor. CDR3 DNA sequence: TGTGCCAGCAGTTACGGCCAGAACACAGATACGCAGTATTTT. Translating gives CASSYGQNTDTQYF.